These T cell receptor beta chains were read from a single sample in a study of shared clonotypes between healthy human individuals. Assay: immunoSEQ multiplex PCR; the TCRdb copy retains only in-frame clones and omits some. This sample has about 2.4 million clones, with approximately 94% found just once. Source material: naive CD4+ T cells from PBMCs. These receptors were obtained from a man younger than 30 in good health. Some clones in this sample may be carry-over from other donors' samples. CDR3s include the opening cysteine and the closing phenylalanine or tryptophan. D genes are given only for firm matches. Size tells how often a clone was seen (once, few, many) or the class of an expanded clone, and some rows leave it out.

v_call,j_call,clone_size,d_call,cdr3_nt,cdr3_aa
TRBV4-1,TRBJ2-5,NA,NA,TGCGCCAGCAGCCAAGATGCCCGGCCCGTGGCGACCCAGTACTTC,CASSQDARPVATQYF
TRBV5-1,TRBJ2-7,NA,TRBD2,TGCGCCAGCAGCTCGCAGGGACTAACATACGAGCAGTACTTC,CASSSQGLTYEQYF
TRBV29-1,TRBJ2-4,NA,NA,TGCAGCGTTAGACAGCACTTAGCCAAAAACATTCAGTACTTC,CSVRQHLAKNIQYF
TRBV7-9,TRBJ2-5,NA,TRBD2,TGTGCCAGCAGCTCGACTAGCGGGAGGGCCCGGGGGGAGACCCAGTACTTC,CASSSTSGRARGETQYF
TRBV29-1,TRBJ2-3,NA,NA,TGCAGCGTTGAAGATATGGGGCGATTAACGGATACGCAGTATTTT,CSVEDMGRLTDTQYF
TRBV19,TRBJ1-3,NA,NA,TGTGCCAGTAGCGACATAGGAAACACCATATATTTT,CASSDIGNTIYF
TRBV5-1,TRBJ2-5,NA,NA,TGCGCCAGCAGCCCGGGGGCGTCGGAGACCCAGTACTTC,CASSPGASETQYF
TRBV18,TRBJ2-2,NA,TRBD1,TGTGCCAGCTCACCACTGGCGACAGGGGGTGCCGGGGAGCTGTTTTTT,CASSPLATGGAGELFF
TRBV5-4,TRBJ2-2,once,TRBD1,TGTGCCAGCAGCCAATCAGGGGGCGTCACCGGGGAGCTGTTTTTT,CASSQSGGVTGELFF
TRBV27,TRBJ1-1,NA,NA,TGTGCCAGCAGTTCTCAGGGTGGGAGGAGCACTGAAGCTTTCTTT,CASSSQGGRSTEAFF
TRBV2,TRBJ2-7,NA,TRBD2,TGTGCCAGCAGTGCCCCGGCTAGCGGAACCTACGAGCAGTACTTC,CASSAPASGTYEQYF
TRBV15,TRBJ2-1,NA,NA,TGTGCCACCCGGACGGAGAACTACAATGAGCAGTTCTTC,CATRTENYNEQFF
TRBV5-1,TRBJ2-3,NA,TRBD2,TGCGCCAGCAGCTTGTACCAGCGGGACACAGATACGCAGTATTTT,CASSLYQRDTDTQYF
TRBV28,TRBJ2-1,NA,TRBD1,TGTGCCAGCAGTTTATACCCGGGACAGGGCGACAATGAGCAGTTCTTC,CASSLYPGQGDNEQFF
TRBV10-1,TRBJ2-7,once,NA,TGCGCCAGCAGTGACACCTTTTCCCACGAGCAGTACTTC,CASSDTFSHEQYF
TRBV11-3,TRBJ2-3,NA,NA,TGTGCCAGCAGCTTAGGATCGGGTCGGGCGGGACTGACAGATACGCAGTATTTT,CASSLGSGRAGLTDTQYF
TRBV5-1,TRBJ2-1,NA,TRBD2,TGCGCCAGCAGCCCGACTAGCGGGAGCGATGAGCAGTTCTTC,CASSPTSGSDEQFF
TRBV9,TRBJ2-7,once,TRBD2,TGTGCCAGCAGCGCGACTAGCGGGAGTTCGGGCGAGCAGTACTTC,CASSATSGSSGEQYF
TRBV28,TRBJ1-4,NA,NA,TGTGCCAGCAGACCCGGGGGAAATGAAAAACTGTTTTTT,CASRPGGNEKLFF
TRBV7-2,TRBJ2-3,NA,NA,TGTGCCAGCAGCTTATCTCAGCTCACAGATACGCAGTATTTT,CASSLSQLTDTQYF
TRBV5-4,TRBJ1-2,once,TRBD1,TGTGCCAGCAGCTCCCGGACAGGTAACCCCTATGGCTACACCTTC,CASSSRTGNPYGYTF
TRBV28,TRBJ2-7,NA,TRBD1,TGTGCCAGCAGTTCGGGACAGCTCTACGAGCAGTACTTC,CASSSGQLYEQYF
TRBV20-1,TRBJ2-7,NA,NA,TGCAGTGCTAGAGGGAGCGAGGAGCAGTACTTC,CSARGSEEQYF